A single sample gave rise to the 18 T cell receptor beta chains below, sequenced in a study of cytomegalovirus exposure and HLA in healthy donors. PCR used 60 Vbeta primers and 13 Jbeta primers. Assay: immunoSEQ multiplex PCR; the TCRdb copy retains only in-frame clones and omits some. Of approximately 110,000 clones in the sample, around 70% are singletons; the top ten hold around 4.8%. Material: PBMCs. These receptor sequences come from a man aged 25-45 years in good health and CMV-seropositive.

The gene calls are TRBV6-1 and TRBJ2-5; 9 nucleotides agree with TRBD2. Germline CDR1 MNHNS, CDR2 SASEGT. The V gene end was trimmed by 3 bases and the J gene end by 2 bases; junction bases not matched to a gene: 4. CDR3 length: 15 residues. This CDR3 reads CASSDLAGRQETQYF. CDR3 nucleotides: TGTGCCAGCAGTGACCTAGCGGGGCGACAAGAGACCCAGTACTTC.

This sequence joins TRBV28 and TRBJ2-7; TRBD1 matches at 7 bases. Trimming at V came to 6 bases and at J to 5 bases, leaving 10 bases not matched to a gene. CDR1 MDHEN and CDR2 SYDVKM come from the germline V gene. The CDR3 consists of 14 residues. CDR3 sequence reads: CASRLRQGRHEQYF. The CDR3 DNA is TGTGCCAGCAGACTGCGACAGGGAAGGCACGAGCAGTACTTC.

This clone was seen only a few times. The chain combines TRBV6-4 with TRBJ1-1, with 11 bases matching TRBD1. J was trimmed by 3 bases and V by 4 bases; bases with no gene match: 13. Germline CDR1 reads MRHNA; CDR2 reads SNTAGT. The CDR3 covers 18 residues. CDR3 amino acids: CASSGSGTGGVGDTEAFF. CDR3 nucleotide sequence: TGTGCCAGCAGTGGCTCCGGGACAGGGGGGGTAGGCGACACTGAAGCTTTCTTT.

The chain employs TRBV7-2 and TRBJ1-2; D gene ambiguous. The CDR3 length is 15 residues. Germline V CDR1 and CDR2: SGHTA, FQGNSA. The ends were cut back, 1 base at V and 4 bases at J, with 13 bases in the middle. CDR3 sequence (DNA): TGTGCCAGCAGCTTAGACTGGGCCTCGACCTATGGCTACACCTTC. Translation gives CASSLDWASTYGYTF.

The chain links TRBV18 to TRBJ1-2, with D maybe TRBD1 (6 bases). The germline V gene encodes CDR1 KGHSH and CDR2 LQKENI. V lost 3 bases to trimming and J lost 7 bases, with 21 bases between them. This CDR3 is 16 amino acids long. The chain's CDR3 is CASSPAMWGGESGYTF. DNA of the CDR3: TGTGCCAGCTCACCCGCAATGTGGGGGGGCGAGAGTGGCTACACCTTC. Drawing the rest from reference TRBV18 and TRBJ1-2, the complete variable domain is NAGVMQNPRHLVRRRGQEARLRCSPMKGHSHVYWYRQLPEEGLKFMVYLQKENIIDESGMPKERFSAEFPKEGPSILRIQQVVRGDSAAYFCASSPAMWGGESGYTFGSGTRLTVV.

The chain joins TRBV7-2 to TRBJ1-1; 7 nucleotides align to TRBD1. J lost 4 bases, V lost 2 bases, and 7 bases had no gene match. Germline V lookup: CDR1 SGHTA, CDR2 FQGNSA. This CDR3 has 15 amino acids. This chain's CDR3 is CASSLRQGLATEAFF. DNA of the CDR3: TGTGCCAGCAGCTTACGACAGGGATTAGCCACTGAAGCTTTCTTT.

The chain is built from TRBV5-6 and TRBJ2-1, with 10 bases identical to TRBD2. This CDR3 spans 16 amino acids. The germline V gene has CDR1 SGHDT and CDR2 YYEEEE. V dropped 1 base and J dropped 3; count of bases not matched to a gene: 4. The CDR3 nucleotides read TGTGCCAGCAGCTTGTTACTAGCGGGGTTCTACAATGAGCAGTTCTTC. Its translation: CASSLLLAGFYNEQFF.

This chain joins TRBV5-5 and TRBJ1-2; TRBD1 aligns across 7 bases. CDR1 SGHKS and CDR2 YYEKEE come from the germline V gene (reference sequence). V shed 4 bases, J shed 1 base, and the junction held 7 bases outside the gene matches. The CDR3 is 15 residues long. The CDR3 region is CASSVTGTDNYGYTF. In DNA, the CDR3 is TGTGCCAGCAGCGTAACCGGGACAGATAACTATGGCTACACCTTC. The full variable domain, completed using reference TRBV5-5 and TRBJ1-2, is DAGVTQSPTHLIKTRGQQVTLRCSPISGHKSVSWYQQVLGQGPQFIFQYYEKEERGRGNFPDRFSARQFPNYSSELNVNALLLGDSALYLCASSVTGTDNYGYTFGSGTRLTVV.

The chain couples TRBV9 to TRBJ1-2; 9 bases align to TRBD1. CDR3 size: 18 residues. Germline lookup yields CDR1 SGDLS and CDR2 YYNGEE. The V gene end was trimmed by 4 bases and the J gene end by 8 bases; junction bases not matched to a gene: 21. The CDR3 DNA sequence: TGTGCCAGCAGCTCCCGAGGGGTCCCGGGACAGGGTGTTCAGGGCTACACCTTC. It is translated as CASSSRGVPGQGVQGYTF.

The V gene is TRBV6-5, the J gene TRBJ1-1, with D perhaps TRBD1 (6 bases). The V and J ends lost 2 bases and 3 bases respectively, with 10 bases between them. This CDR3 is 14 amino acids long. Looked up from germline, CDR1 is MNHEY and CDR2 is SVGAGI. CDR3 loop: CASSYAAGDTEAFF. In DNA form, the CDR3 reads TGTGCCAGCAGTTACGCGGCAGGGGACACTGAAGCTTTCTTT.

This chain connects TRBV6-6 to TRBJ2-5; maybe TRBD1 (6 bases). The better agreement between TRBJ2-7 and the DNA end casts doubt on the J call. This CDR3 has 13 amino acids. The V gene's germline CDR1 is MNHNY and CDR2 SVGAGI (reference sequence). The CDR3 loop reads CASSYRTAYEQYF. The CDR3 coding sequence is TGTGCCAGCAGTTACCGGACAGCTTACGAGCAGTACTTC.

The chain is built from TRBV27 and TRBJ2-5; D perhaps matches TRBD2 (6 bases). The CDR3 contains 13 residues. Trimming stripped 8 bases from V and 4 bases from J, with 14 bases between. The germline gives CDR1 MNHEY, CDR2 SMNVEV (reference sequence). The CDR3 nucleotides are TGTGCCAGCGGGAGGTCTAGCAGAGAGACCCAGTACTTC. The encoded protein is CASGRSSRETQYF.

This chain connects TRBV4-3 to TRBJ1-2; 7 bases are shared with TRBD1. Trimming at V came to 2 bases and at J to 6 bases, leaving 9 bases not matched to a gene. The length of the CDR3 is 15 residues. Germline CDR1 is LGHNA and CDR2 is YSLEER. CDR3 nucleotides: TGCGCCAGCAGCCAACAACAGGGGCCTGGGGATGGCTACACCTTC. This codes for CASSQQQGPGDGYTF.

The genes are TRBV18 and TRBJ2-5; D not certain. The CDR3 length is 11 residues. The V and J ends lost 5 bases and 2 bases respectively, with 3 bases between them. Germline V gene sequence: CDR1 KGHSH, CDR2 LQKENI. CDR3 sequence (DNA): TGTGCCAGCTCAGCGCAAGAGACCCAGTACTTC. This gives the protein CASSAQETQYF.

The rearrangement links TRBV7-2 to TRBJ1-4; 10 nucleotides match TRBD1. The germline V gene encodes CDR1 SGHTA and CDR2 FQGNSA. Trimming took 1 base from V and 5 from J; bases not matched to a gene: 13. This CDR3 comprises 19 residues. The CDR3 DNA reads as TGTGCCAGCAGCTTAGGACAGGGGGCCAAAAGCGATATAAATGAAAAACTGTTTTTT. It specifies CASSLGQGAKSDINEKLFF.

V gene TRBV13 combines with J gene TRBJ2-1; D is uncertain. This CDR3 is built from 13 residues. Trimming took 5 bases from V and 2 from J, leaving 7 bases between them. Germline loops: CDR1 PRHDT, CDR2 FYEKMQ (reference sequence). The CDR3 loop is CASSPLTYNEQFF. The CDR3 bases are TGTGCCAGCAGCCCTCTTACCTACAATGAGCAGTTCTTC. The complete variable domain, with remaining parts taken from reference TRBV13 and TRBJ2-1, reads AAGVIQSPRHLIKEKRETATLKCYPIPRHDTVYWYQQGPGQDPQFLISFYEKMQSDKGSIPDRFSAQQFSDYHSELNMSSLELGDSALYFCASSPLTYNEQFFGPGTRLTVL.

The chain joins TRBV4-3 to TRBJ2-7; D may be TRBD2 (5 bases). The V end lost 0 bases, the J end lost 1 base, and 25 bases lay between the germline ends. CDR3 length: 20 amino acids. CDR1 is LGHNA and CDR2 is YSLEER in the germline V gene. The CDR3, as DNA: TGCGCCAGCAGCCAAGATCTGGAGACTACCACACCCTTTATGTCCTACGAGCAGTACTTC. Residues: CASSQDLETTTPFMSYEQYF.

This chain connects TRBV29-1 to TRBJ1-1, with 9 bases lining up with TRBD1. Germline-derived CDR1 and CDR2 are SQVTM and ANQGSEA. After removal of 4 bases from V and 1 base from J, the junction contained 4 bases not matched to a gene. The CDR3 has 14 residues. The CDR3, as DNA: TGCAGCGTTGCCGGGACAGGGTGGAACACTGAAGCTTTCTTT. As protein: CSVAGTGWNTEAFF.